Detailed here is one TCR beta chain. Each CDR3 protein gets one entry after TCRdb re-called the RT-PCR reads with MiXCR. The data hold 400,000 to 650,000 distinct CDR3 sequences, with approximately 7.3% observed a single time. The data were taken from a study of response to subunit inactivated influenza vaccine. There are 16 residues in the CDR3. V gave up 1 base and J gave up 4 bases, with 13 bases separating them. Germline V gene lookup returns CDR1 LGHNA and CDR2 YSLEER. Here the sequenced sample was PBMCs from blood, taken roughly 24 months after vaccination. The chain has TRBV4-3 and TRBJ2-2; D is perhaps TRBD2 (6 bases). The clonotype comes from a man aged 45-69 years who received an inactivated influenza vaccine. The CDR3 loop reads CASSQVVLATTGELFF. CDR3 coding DNA: TGCGCCAGCAGCCAAGTGGTCCTAGCGACCACCGGGGAGCTGTTTTTT.